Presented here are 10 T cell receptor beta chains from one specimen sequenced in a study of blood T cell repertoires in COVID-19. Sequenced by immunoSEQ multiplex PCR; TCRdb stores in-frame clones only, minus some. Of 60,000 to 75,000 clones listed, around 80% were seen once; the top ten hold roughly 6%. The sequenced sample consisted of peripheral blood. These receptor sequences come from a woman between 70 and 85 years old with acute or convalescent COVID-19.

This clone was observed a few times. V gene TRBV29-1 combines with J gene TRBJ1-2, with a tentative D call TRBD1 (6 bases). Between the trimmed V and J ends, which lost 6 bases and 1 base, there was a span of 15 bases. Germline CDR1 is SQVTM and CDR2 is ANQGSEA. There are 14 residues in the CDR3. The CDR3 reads CSVRNGQFNYGYTF. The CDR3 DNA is TGCAGCGTGAGGAACGGACAGTTTAACTATGGCTACACCTTC. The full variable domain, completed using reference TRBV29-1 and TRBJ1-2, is SAVISQKPSRDICQRGTSLTIQCQVDSQVTMMFWYRQQPGQSLTLIATANQGSEATYESGFVIDKFPISRPNLTFSTLTVSNMSPEDSSIYLCSVRNGQFNYGYTFGSGTRLTVV.

CDR3 protein: CASSQEVQGPTNTGELFF. The CDR3, as DNA: TGTGCCAGCAGCCAAGAGGTACAGGGGCCTACGAACACCGGGGAGCTGTTTTTT. This chain links TRBV4-2 with TRBJ2-2; 7 nucleotides align to TRBD1. The CDR3 has 18 residues. With 0 bases clipped from V and 0 bases from J, the junction kept 7 bases outside the gene matches. The germline V gene has CDR1 LGHNA and CDR2 YNFKEQ.

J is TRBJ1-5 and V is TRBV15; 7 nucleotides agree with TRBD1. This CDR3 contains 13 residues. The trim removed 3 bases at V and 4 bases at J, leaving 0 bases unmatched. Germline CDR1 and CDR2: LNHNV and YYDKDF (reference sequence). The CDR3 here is CATSRGQNQPQHF. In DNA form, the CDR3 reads TGTGCCACCAGCAGGGGACAGAATCAGCCCCAGCATTTT.

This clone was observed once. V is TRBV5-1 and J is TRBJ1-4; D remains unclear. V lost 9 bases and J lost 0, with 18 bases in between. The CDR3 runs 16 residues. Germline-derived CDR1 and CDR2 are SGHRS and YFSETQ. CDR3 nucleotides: TGCGCCATTACGCCCTTAAACACCGCAACTAATGAAAAACTGTTTTTT. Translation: CAITPLNTATNEKLFF.

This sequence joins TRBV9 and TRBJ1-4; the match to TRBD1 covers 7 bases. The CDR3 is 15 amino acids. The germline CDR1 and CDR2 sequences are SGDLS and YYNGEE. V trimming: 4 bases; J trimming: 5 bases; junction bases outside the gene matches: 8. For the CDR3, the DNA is TGTGCCAGCAGCTCCTGGACAGGAGCAAATGAAAAACTGTTTTTT. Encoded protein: CASSSWTGANEKLFF.

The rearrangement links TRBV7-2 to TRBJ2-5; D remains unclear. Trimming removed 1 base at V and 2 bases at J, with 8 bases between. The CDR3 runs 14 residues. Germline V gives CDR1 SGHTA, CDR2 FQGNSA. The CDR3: CASSLGSQQETQYF. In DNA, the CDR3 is TGTGCCAGCAGCTTAGGGTCACAGCAAGAGACCCAGTACTTC.

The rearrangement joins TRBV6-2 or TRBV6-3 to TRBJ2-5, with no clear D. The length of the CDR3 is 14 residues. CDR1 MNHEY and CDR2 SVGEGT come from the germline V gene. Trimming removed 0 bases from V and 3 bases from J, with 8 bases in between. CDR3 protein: CASSYSGGEETQYF. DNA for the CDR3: TGTGCCAGCAGTTACTCCGGCGGCGAAGAGACCCAGTACTTC.

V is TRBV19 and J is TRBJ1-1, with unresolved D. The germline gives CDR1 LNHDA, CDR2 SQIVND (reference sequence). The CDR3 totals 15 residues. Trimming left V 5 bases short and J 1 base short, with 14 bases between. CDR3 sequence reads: CASSYRGGPNTEAFF. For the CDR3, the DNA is TGTGCCAGTAGTTACCGCGGCGGGCCGAACACTGAAGCTTTCTTT.

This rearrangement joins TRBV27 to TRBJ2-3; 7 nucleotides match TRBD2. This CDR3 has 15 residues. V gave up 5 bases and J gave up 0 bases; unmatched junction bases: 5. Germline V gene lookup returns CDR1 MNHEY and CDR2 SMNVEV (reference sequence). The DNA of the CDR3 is TGTGCCAGCAGTCACCCTAGCGGAAGCACAGATACGCAGTATTTT. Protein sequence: CASSHPSGSTDTQYF.

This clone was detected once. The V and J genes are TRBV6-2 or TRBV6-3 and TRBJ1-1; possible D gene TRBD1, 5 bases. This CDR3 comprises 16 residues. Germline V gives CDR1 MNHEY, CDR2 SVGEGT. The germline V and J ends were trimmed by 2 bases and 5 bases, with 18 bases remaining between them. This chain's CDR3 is CASSYRDRGTRTEAFF. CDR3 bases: TGTGCCAGCAGTTACCGGGACCGGGGGACTCGGACTGAAGCTTTCTTT.